Reported below is one T cell receptor beta chain. Profiling relied on immunoSEQ multiplex PCR, and the TCRdb table lists in-frame clones only, not all of them. The top ten clones hold 1.5% to 2% of a sample with approximately 2,200,000 clones, more than 85% of them seen once. Terminally differentiated effector memory CD45RA+ cells were excluded from the naive CD8 cells, which were CD45RO-negative and positively selected for CCR7. Among the donors, all were Caucasian adults who lived in Nashville, Tennessee. These data belong to a study of shared clonotypes between healthy human individuals. V dropped 4 bases and J dropped 1; count of bases not matched to a gene: 4. Germline V gives CDR1 SGHVS, CDR2 FQNEAQ. CDR3 length: 15 residues.

This TCR derives from a man aged 18 to 29 in good health. Some clones in this sample may be carry-over from other donors' samples. V usage is TRBV7-8 and J usage is TRBJ2-1; 7 bases agree with TRBD1. The sample consisted of naive CD8+ T cells from PBMCs. CDR3 sequence: CASSWTGQSYNEQFF. The CDR3 DNA reads as TGTGCCAGCAGCTGGACGGGACAGTCCTACAATGAGCAGTTCTTC.